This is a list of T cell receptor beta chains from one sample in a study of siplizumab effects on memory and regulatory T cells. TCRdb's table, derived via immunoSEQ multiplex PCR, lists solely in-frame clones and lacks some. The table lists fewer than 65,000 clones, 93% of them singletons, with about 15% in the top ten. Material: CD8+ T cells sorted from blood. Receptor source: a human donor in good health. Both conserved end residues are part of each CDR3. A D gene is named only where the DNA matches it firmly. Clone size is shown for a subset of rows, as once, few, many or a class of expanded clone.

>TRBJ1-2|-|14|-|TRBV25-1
CASSPTGTNYGYTF
TGTGCCAGCTCACCAACAGGGACTAACTATGGCTACACCTTC
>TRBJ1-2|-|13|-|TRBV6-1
CASRETIAHGYTF
TGTGCCAGCAGGGAAACAATCGCCCATGGCTACACCTTC
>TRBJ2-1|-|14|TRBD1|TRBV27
CASIKADRYNEQFF
TGTGCCAGCATTAAGGCGGACAGGTACAATGAGCAGTTCTTC
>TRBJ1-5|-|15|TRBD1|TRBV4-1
CASSHEGQGDQPQHF
TGCGCCAGCAGCCACGAAGGACAGGGGGATCAGCCCCAGCATTTT
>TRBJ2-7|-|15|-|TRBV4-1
CASSQISGSSYEQYF
TGCGCCAGCAGCCAAATATCGGGTAGCTCCTACGAGCAGTACTTC
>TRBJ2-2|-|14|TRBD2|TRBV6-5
CASSLAVNTGELFF
TGTGCCAGCAGCCTAGCGGTGAACACCGGGGAGCTGTTTTTT
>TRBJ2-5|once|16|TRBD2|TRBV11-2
CASSLVGVAGGETQYF
TGTGCCAGCAGCTTAGTGGGAGTAGCGGGAGGGGAGACCCAGTACTTC
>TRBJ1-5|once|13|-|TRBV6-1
CASSEDSKTPQHF
TGTGCCAGCAGTGAGGACAGCAAGACGCCCCAGCATTTT
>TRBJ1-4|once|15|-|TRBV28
CASSNRSEGNEKLFF
TGTGCCAGCAGTAACCGCTCGGAGGGTAATGAAAAACTGTTTTTT
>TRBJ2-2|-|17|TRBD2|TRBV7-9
CASSLPSGIPNTGELFF
TGTGCCAGCAGCTTACCTAGCGGGATCCCCAACACCGGGGAGCTGTTTTTT
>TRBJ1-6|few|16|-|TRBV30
CAARDRSRISNSPLHF
TGTGCCGCCCGGGACCGAAGTCGGATCTCGAATTCACCCCTCCACTTT
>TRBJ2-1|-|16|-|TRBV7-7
CASSHVVENRYNEQFF
TGTGCCAGCAGCCACGTTGTCGAAAATCGGTACAATGAGCAGTTCTTC
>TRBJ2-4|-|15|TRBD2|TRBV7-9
CASSLFGGDKNIQYF
TGTGCCAGCAGCTTATTCGGGGGGGACAAAAACATTCAGTACTTC
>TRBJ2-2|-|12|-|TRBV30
CAWGAGTGELFF
TGTGCCTGGGGGGCCGGGACCGGGGAGCTGTTTTTT
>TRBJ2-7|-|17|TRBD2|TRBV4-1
CASSYKQASGMPYEQYF
TGCGCCAGCAGCTACAAGCAAGCTAGCGGGATGCCCTACGAGCAGTACTTC
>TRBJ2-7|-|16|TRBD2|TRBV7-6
CASSMRLAESSYEQYF
TGTGCCAGCAGCATGAGACTAGCGGAAAGCTCCTACGAGCAGTACTTC